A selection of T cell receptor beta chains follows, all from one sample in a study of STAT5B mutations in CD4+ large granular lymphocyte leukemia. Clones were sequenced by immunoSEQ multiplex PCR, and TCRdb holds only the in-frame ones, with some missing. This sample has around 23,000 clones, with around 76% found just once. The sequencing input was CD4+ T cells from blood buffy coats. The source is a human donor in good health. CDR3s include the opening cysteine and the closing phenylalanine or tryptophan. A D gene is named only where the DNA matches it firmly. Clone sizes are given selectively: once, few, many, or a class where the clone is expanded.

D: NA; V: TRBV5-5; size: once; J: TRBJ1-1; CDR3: CASSLDWGNTEAFF; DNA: TGTGCCAGCAGCTTGGATTGGGGGAACACTGAAGCTTTCTTT
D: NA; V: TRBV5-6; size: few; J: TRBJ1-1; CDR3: CASSGGPMTEAFF; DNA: TGTGCCAGCAGCGGGGGGCCGATGACTGAAGCTTTCTTT
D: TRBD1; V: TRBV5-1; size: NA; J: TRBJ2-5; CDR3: CASSPGQGPLGGTQYF; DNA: TGCGCCAGCAGTCCGGGACAGGGGCCGCTAGGGGGGACCCAGTACTTC
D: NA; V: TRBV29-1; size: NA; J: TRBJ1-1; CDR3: CSASMNTEAFF; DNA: TGCAGCGCATCGATGAACACTGAAGCTTTCTTT
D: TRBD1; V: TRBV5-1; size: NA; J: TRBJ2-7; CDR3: CASSFRTGLPRDEQYF; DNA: TGCGCCAGCAGCTTCCGGACAGGGCTTCCCCGGGACGAGCAGTACTTC
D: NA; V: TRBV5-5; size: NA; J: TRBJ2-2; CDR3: CASSPDLINGELFF; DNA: TGTGCCAGCAGCCCGGATTTGATCAACGGGGAGCTGTTTTTT
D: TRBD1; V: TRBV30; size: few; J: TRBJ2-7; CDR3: CAWSRHRGDEQYF; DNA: TGTGCCTGGAGTAGACACAGGGGGGACGAGCAGTACTTC
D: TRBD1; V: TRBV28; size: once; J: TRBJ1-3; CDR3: CATGGAGNTIYF; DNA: TGTGCCACAGGGGGCGCTGGAAACACCATATATTTT
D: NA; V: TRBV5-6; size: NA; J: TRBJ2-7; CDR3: CASSSGPGEGYEQYF; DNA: TGTGCCAGCAGCTCCGGACCGGGGGAAGGGTACGAGCAGTACTTC
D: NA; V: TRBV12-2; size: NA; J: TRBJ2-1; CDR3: CASRISKEGAHYNEQFF; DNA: TGTGCAAGTCGCATATCGAAGGAGGGGGCCCACTACAATGAGCAGTTCTTC
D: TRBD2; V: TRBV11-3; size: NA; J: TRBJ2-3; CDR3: CASSFLAGGPDTQYF; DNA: TGTGCCAGCAGCTTCCTAGCGGGGGGCCCAGATACGCAGTATTTT
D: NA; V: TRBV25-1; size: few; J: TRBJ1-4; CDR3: CASASPEKLFF; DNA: TGTGCCAGCGCTTCACCTGAAAAACTGTTTTTT
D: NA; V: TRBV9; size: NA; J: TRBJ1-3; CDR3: CASIPGRAAGNTIYF; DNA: TGTGCCAGCATCCCCGGAAGGGCAGCTGGAAACACCATATATTTT
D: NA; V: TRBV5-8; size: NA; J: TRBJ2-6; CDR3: CASSLRGSGANVLTF; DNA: TGTGCCAGCAGCTTGCGGGGCTCTGGGGCCAACGTCCTGACTTTC
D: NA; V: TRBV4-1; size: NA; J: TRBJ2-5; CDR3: CAARKYQETQYF; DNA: TGCGCTGCGAGGAAGTACCAAGAGACCCAGTACTTC
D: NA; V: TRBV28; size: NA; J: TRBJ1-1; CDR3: CASSLVGAQTEAFF; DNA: TGTGCCAGCAGTTTGGTGGGGGCCCAAACTGAAGCTTTCTTT
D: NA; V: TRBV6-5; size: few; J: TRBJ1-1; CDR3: CASSYQGHMNTEAFF; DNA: TGTGCCAGCAGTTACCAAGGACATATGAACACTGAAGCTTTCTTT
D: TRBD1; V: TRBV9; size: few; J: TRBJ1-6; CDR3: CASNPGRGTSPLHF; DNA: TGTGCCAGCAACCCTGGCAGGGGGACTTCACCCCTCCACTTT
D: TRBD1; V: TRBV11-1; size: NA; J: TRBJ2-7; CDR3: CASSLAPRDSYEQYF; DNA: TGTGCCAGCAGCTTAGCGCCCAGGGACAGCTACGAGCAGTACTTC
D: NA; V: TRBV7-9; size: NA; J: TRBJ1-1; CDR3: CASSRGFTEAFF; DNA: TGTGCCAGCAGCAGAGGGTTCACTGAAGCTTTCTTT
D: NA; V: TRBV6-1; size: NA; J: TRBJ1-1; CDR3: CASSDGAITNTEAFF; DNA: TGTGCCAGCAGTGATGGAGCAATAACGAACACTGAAGCTTTCTTT
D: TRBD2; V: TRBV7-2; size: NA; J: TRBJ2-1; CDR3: CASSLLGGAGGYNEQFF; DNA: TGTGCCAGCAGCTTATTAGGCGGGGCGGGGGGGTACAATGAGCAGTTCTTC
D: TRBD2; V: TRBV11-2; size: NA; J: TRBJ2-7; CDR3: CASSLDRGLAGEMYEQYF; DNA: TGTGCCAGCAGCTTAGATCGGGGACTAGCGGGTGAGATGTACGAGCAGTACTTC
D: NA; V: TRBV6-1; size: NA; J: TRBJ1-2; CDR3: CASSDWDIYGYTF; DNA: TGTGCCAGCAGTGACTGGGACATCTATGGCTACACCTTC
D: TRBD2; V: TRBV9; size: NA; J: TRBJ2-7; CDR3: CASSAGLAGPVSYEQYF; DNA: TGTGCCAGCAGCGCGGGACTAGCGGGCCCTGTCTCCTACGAGCAGTACTTC
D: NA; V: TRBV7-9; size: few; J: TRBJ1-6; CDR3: CASSSTSGTGNSPLHF; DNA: TGTGCCAGCAGCTCGACCTCCGGGACTGGTAATTCACCCCTCCACTTT
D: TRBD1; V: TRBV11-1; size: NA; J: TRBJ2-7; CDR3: CASSRTGDSYEQYF; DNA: TGTGCCAGCAGCCGGACAGGGGACTCCTACGAGCAGTACTTC
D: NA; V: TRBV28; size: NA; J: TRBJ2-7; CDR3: CASTGQGHEQYF; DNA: TGTGCTTCCACCGGGCAGGGCCACGAGCAGTACTTC
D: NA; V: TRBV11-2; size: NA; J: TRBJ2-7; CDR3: CASSYEQYF; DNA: TGTGCCAGCAGCTACGAGCAGTACTTC
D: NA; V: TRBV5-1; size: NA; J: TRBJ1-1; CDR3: CASSFEGSTQAFF; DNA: TGCGCCAGCAGCTTCGAAGGTAGTACTCAAGCTTTCTTT
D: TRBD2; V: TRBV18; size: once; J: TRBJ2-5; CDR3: CASSPGLAGGVETQYF; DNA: TGTGCCAGCTCACCCGGACTAGCGGGAGGAGTGGAGACCCAGTACTTC
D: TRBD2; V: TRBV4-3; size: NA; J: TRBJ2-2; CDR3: CASSQASGSPGELFF; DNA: TGCGCCAGCAGCCAAGCTAGCGGGAGTCCCGGGGAGCTGTTTTTT
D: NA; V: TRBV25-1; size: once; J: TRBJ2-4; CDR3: CASSGGTASLAKNIQYF; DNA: TGTGCCAGCAGTGGGGGCACAGCAAGTCTAGCCAAAAACATTCAGTACTTC
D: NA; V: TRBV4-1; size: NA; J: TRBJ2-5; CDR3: CASSDSPGVGETQYF; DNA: TGCGCCAGCAGCGACTCCCCAGGGGTGGGAGAGACCCAGTACTTC
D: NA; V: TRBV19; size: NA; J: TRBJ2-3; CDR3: CASSTSRDSPALDTQYF; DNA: TGTGCCAGTAGTACATCCAGGGACTCTCCTGCCCTTGATACGCAGTATTTT
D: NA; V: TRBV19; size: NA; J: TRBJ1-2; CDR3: CASSLAADYGYTF; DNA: TGTGCCAGTAGTCTAGCAGCTGACTATGGCTACACCTTC
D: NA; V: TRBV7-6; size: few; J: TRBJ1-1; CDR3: CASSLGGITEAFF; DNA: TGTGCCAGCAGCTTAGGAGGGATCACTGAAGCTTTCTTT